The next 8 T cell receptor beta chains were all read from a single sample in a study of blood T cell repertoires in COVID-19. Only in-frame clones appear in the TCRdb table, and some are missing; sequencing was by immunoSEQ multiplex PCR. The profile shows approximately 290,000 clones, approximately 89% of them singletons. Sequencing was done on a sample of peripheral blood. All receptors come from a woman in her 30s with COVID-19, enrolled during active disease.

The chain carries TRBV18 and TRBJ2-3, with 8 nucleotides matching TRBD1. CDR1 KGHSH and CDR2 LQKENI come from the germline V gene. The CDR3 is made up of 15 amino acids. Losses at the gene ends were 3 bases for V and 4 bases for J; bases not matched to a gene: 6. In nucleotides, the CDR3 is TGTGCCAGCTCACCGAAGACAGGGGAAGCAGATACGCAGTATTTT. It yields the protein CASSPKTGEADTQYF.

The CDR3 DNA is TGTGCCAGCAGCCCGGGACAGGCGATTAACACTGAAGCTTTCTTT. This sequence encodes CASSPGQAINTEAFF. V and J are TRBV27 and TRBJ1-1; 8 nucleotides match TRBD1. The length of the CDR3 is 15 residues. Germline V lookup: CDR1 MNHEY, CDR2 SMNVEV (reference sequence). The ends lost 6 bases at V and 2 bases at J; junction bases unmatched: 8.

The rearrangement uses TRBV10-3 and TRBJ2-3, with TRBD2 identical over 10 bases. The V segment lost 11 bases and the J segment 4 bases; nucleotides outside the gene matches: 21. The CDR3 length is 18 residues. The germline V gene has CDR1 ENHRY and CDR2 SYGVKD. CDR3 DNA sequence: TGTGCCGCTAAAGAATCCCTAGCGGGAGTGGGTGTCGCAGATACGCAGTATTTT. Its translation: CAAKESLAGVGVADTQYF.

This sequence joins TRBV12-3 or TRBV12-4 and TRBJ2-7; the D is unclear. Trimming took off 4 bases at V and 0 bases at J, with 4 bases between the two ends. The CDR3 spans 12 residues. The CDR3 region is CASSYSSYEQYF. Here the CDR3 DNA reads TGTGCCAGCAGTTACAGCTCCTACGAGCAGTACTTC.

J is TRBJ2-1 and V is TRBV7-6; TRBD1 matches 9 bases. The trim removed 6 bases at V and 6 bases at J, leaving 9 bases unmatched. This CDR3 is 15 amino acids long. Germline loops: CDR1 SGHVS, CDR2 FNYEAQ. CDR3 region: CASRQGTGNLNEQFF. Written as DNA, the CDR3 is TGTGCCAGCAGGCAAGGGACAGGGAATCTCAATGAGCAGTTCTTC.

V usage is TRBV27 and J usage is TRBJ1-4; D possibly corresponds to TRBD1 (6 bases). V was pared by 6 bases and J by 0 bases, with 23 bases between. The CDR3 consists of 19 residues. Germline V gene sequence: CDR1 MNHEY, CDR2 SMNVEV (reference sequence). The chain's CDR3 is CASSASWTVMRTTNEKLFF. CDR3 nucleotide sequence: TGTGCCAGCAGCGCCTCCTGGACAGTAATGCGAACAACTAATGAAAAACTGTTTTTT.

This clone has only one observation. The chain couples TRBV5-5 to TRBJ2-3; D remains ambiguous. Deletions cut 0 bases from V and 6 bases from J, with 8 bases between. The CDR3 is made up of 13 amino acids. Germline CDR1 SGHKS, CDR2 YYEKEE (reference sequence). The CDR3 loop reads CASSLAVRDTQYF. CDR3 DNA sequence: TGTGCCAGCAGCTTGGCGGTGAGGGATACGCAGTATTTT.

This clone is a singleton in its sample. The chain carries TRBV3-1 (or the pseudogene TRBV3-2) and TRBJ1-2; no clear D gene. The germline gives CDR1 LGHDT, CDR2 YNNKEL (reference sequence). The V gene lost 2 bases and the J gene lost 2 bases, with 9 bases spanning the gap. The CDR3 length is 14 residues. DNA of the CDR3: TGTGCCAGCAGCCAAACTTCAGGAAACTATGGCTACACCTTC. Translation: CASSQTSGNYGYTF.